The sequence of this T cell receptor (beta chain) was determined in a study of blood T cells in healthy people across ages. The extraction recovered at least 5.5 micrograms of total RNA per sample. For the second PCR, which ran for about 7 to 12 cycles, a sample-barcoded 5' primer and a J-beta primer mix were used. From the 5' RACE reads, TCRdb called clonotypes with MiXCR, one entry per CDR3 protein. The table has roughly 720,000 distinct CDR3 sequences, approximately 55% seen once. Source material: blood. This clonotype originated in a man older than 75 in good health.

CDR3 DNA sequence: TGTGCCAGCAGCTTATTGGACATAGCTAGCACAGATACGCAGTATTTT. It is translated as CASSLLDIASTDTQYF. The chain is built from TRBV7-9 and TRBJ2-3, with TRBD1 as a possible D gene (5 bases). The CDR3 length is 16 residues. The germline V and J ends were trimmed by 2 bases and 0 bases, with 12 bases remaining between them. Germline V lookup: CDR1 SEHNR, CDR2 FQNEAQ (reference sequence).